This T cell receptor beta chain was profiled in a study of blood T cell repertoires in COVID-19. Assay used: immunoSEQ multiplex PCR; TCRdb lists only in-frame clones, some missing. The table shows about 300,000 clones, with 86% occurring only once. The CDR3 length is 19 residues. Germline CDR1 is SGHRS and CDR2 is YFSETQ. The V gene lost 5 bases and the J gene lost 0 bases, with 21 bases spanning the gap. Sequenced sample: peripheral blood. The V and J genes are TRBV5-1 and TRBJ2-6; the D gene is possibly TRBD2 (6 bases). This TCR was recovered from a woman aged 45-59 years with acute or convalescent COVID-19. Written as DNA, the CDR3 is TGCGCCAGCAGTAGGGTTGGGGCAGGGACTTTCTCTGGGGCCAACGTCCTGACTTTC. Its protein is CASSRVGAGTFSGANVLTF.